Listed below are T cell receptor beta chains from one sample, sequenced in a study of T-cell reconstitution after alpha-beta-depleted transplantation in children. TCRdb reprocessed the PCR reads with MiXCR, giving one entry per CDR3 protein. The sample has approximately 170,000 distinct CDR3 sequences, 11% seen once. Material: PBMCs, obtained before TCRalphabeta/CD19-depleted stem cell transplant. The receptor set was obtained from a boy younger than 10 with acute myeloid leukemia, due to receive a stem cell transplant. Each CDR3 is given with its conserved first and last residue. The order of the fields is CDR3 DNA, CDR3 protein, J gene, V gene, CDR3 length, D gene, clone size. The D gene is left open where the match is weak. Expanded clones get a size class; other rows say once, few or many, or leave the size out.

CDR3nt: TGTGCCAGCAGCTTGGGACTAGCGGGGGTCACAGATACGCAGTATTTT
CDR3aa: CASSLGLAGVTDTQYF
j_gene: TRBJ2-3
v_gene: TRBV5-5
len: 16
d_gene: TRBD2
abundance: many

CDR3nt: TGTGCCAGCCCTCAATTGGGACAGACTAACACCGGGGAGCTGTTTTTT
CDR3aa: CASPQLGQTNTGELFF
j_gene: TRBJ2-2
v_gene: TRBV11-2
len: 16
d_gene: TRBD1
abundance: many

CDR3nt: TGTGCCAGCAGCCAAGAATTGTACAGGGTGGACGAGCAGTACTTC
CDR3aa: CASSQELYRVDEQYF
j_gene: TRBJ2-7
v_gene: TRBV3-1
len: 15
d_gene: .
abundance: many

CDR3nt: TGCAGTGCAACGAAGACAGGGGAGAATCAGCCCCAGCATTTT
CDR3aa: CSATKTGENQPQHF
j_gene: TRBJ1-5
v_gene: TRBV20-1
len: 14
d_gene: TRBD1
abundance: many

CDR3nt: TGTGCCACCAGTGACCCCAGCGGGGGCTCCTACAATGAGCAGTTCTTC
CDR3aa: CATSDPSGGSYNEQFF
j_gene: TRBJ2-1
v_gene: TRBV24-1
len: 16
d_gene: TRBD2
abundance: few

CDR3nt: TGCGCCAGCAGCTTCGGGACTCCACCCTACGAGCAGTACTTC
CDR3aa: CASSFGTPPYEQYF
j_gene: TRBJ2-7
v_gene: TRBV5-1
len: 14
d_gene: .
abundance: many

CDR3nt: TGTGCCAGCAGACCGGGACTAGCGGCTCAGCAGTTCTTC
CDR3aa: CASRPGLAAQQFF
j_gene: TRBJ2-1
v_gene: TRBV6-1
len: 13
d_gene: TRBD2
abundance: many

CDR3nt: TGTGCCAGCAGCCGCGAACCTAGCGGGGGTTACACAGATACGCAGTATTTT
CDR3aa: CASSREPSGGYTDTQYF
j_gene: TRBJ2-3
v_gene: TRBV3-1
len: 17
d_gene: TRBD2
abundance: many

CDR3nt: TGCGCCAGCAGCGGCGTAACAGGGCTCGGGGCCAACGTCCTGACTTTC
CDR3aa: CASSGVTGLGANVLTF
j_gene: TRBJ2-6
v_gene: TRBV5-1
len: 16
d_gene: .
abundance: many

CDR3nt: TGTGCCATCAGTGAGCCGACACAGGTCCCTGGAAACACCATATATTTT
CDR3aa: CAISEPTQVPGNTIYF
j_gene: TRBJ1-3
v_gene: TRBV10-3
len: 16
d_gene: .
abundance: many

CDR3nt: TGTGCCAGCACCACCCGGACGAAGAAGTACTTC
CDR3aa: CASTTRTKKYF
j_gene: TRBJ2-4
v_gene: TRBV7-2
len: 11
d_gene: .
abundance: many

CDR3nt: TGTGCCAGCAGCCCCCCGGGACTAGCGGGCCCAGATGGTGACAATGAGCAGTTCTTC
CDR3aa: CASSPPGLAGPDGDNEQFF
j_gene: TRBJ2-1
v_gene: TRBV13
len: 19
d_gene: TRBD2
abundance: .

CDR3nt: TGTGCCAGCAGCAAAGCGTCCCTTAGCGGGAGTATGGACGAGCAGTACTTC
CDR3aa: CASSKASLSGSMDEQYF
j_gene: TRBJ2-7
v_gene: TRBV21-1
len: 17
d_gene: .
abundance: many

CDR3nt: TGTGCCAGCAGCCCTGAGGGGGCCTTACTGGGGGAGCAGTACTTC
CDR3aa: CASSPEGALLGEQYF
j_gene: TRBJ2-7
v_gene: TRBV7-3
len: 15
d_gene: TRBD1
abundance: .

CDR3nt: TGTGCCAGCAGTTTTGCGGGAGGCCGGGGCAATGAGCAGTTCTTC
CDR3aa: CASSFAGGRGNEQFF
j_gene: TRBJ2-1
v_gene: TRBV27
len: 15
d_gene: TRBD2
abundance: many

CDR3nt: TGTGCCACCTCAATGACTAGCGGGGGCACAGATACGCAGTATTTT
CDR3aa: CATSMTSGGTDTQYF
j_gene: TRBJ2-3
v_gene: TRBV11-2
len: 15
d_gene: TRBD2
abundance: .

CDR3nt: TGTGCCAGATTACAACTTGAGGGCTCGGGCTCGCGGTACACCGGGGAGCTGTTTTTT
CDR3aa: CARLQLEGSGSRYTGELFF
j_gene: TRBJ2-2
v_gene: TRBV5-3
len: 19
d_gene: .
abundance: many

CDR3nt: TGCAGTGCTTTGACAGGGGGAAGAACTGAAGCTTTCTTT
CDR3aa: CSALTGGRTEAFF
j_gene: TRBJ1-1
v_gene: TRBV20-1
len: 13
d_gene: TRBD1
abundance: many

CDR3nt: TGTGCCAGCAGTCCCGGACAGGGGGTTTATTCACCCCTCCACTTT
CDR3aa: CASSPGQGVYSPLHF
j_gene: TRBJ1-6
v_gene: TRBV28
len: 15
d_gene: TRBD1
abundance: many

CDR3nt: TGTGCCAGTAATCTGTACGGGGCGGGGGAGCTGTTTTTT
CDR3aa: CASNLYGAGELFF
j_gene: TRBJ2-2
v_gene: TRBV19
len: 13
d_gene: .
abundance: many

CDR3nt: TGTGCCAGCTCACCATCGAGACTAGGGCCCGGGGAGCTGTTTTTT
CDR3aa: CASSPSRLGPGELFF
j_gene: TRBJ2-2
v_gene: TRBV18
len: 15
d_gene: .
abundance: .

CDR3nt: TGCGCCAGTAGAGGGGGGGACACTGAAGCTTTCTTT
CDR3aa: CASRGGDTEAFF
j_gene: TRBJ1-1
v_gene: TRBV5-1
len: 12
d_gene: .
abundance: many

CDR3nt: TGTGCCAGCAGTTTACCAGGGCCAACCTATGGCTACACCTTC
CDR3aa: CASSLPGPTYGYTF
j_gene: TRBJ1-2
v_gene: TRBV28
len: 14
d_gene: .
abundance: many

CDR3nt: TGTGCCAGCAGCGTAAACGCTAACTATGGCTACACCTTC
CDR3aa: CASSVNANYGYTF
j_gene: TRBJ1-2
v_gene: TRBV9
len: 13
d_gene: .
abundance: many

CDR3nt: TGCGCCAGCAGCTCCCGGGACGGACCGAACACCGGGGAGCTGTTTTTT
CDR3aa: CASSSRDGPNTGELFF
j_gene: TRBJ2-2
v_gene: TRBV5-1
len: 16
d_gene: .
abundance: many

CDR3nt: TGCAGTGCTTGGGGCCCGACAGGGGGCTTCATAAATGAGCAGTTCTTC
CDR3aa: CSAWGPTGGFINEQFF
j_gene: TRBJ2-1
v_gene: TRBV20-1
len: 16
d_gene: TRBD1
abundance: few

CDR3nt: TGTGCCAGCAGTCCGGGACAGGGGGCAGAGACCCAGTACTTC
CDR3aa: CASSPGQGAETQYF
j_gene: TRBJ2-5
v_gene: TRBV12-3/TRBV12-4
len: 14
d_gene: TRBD1
abundance: many

CDR3nt: TGTGCCAGCAGCGCGGGACTAGCGGGTACCTACGAGCAGTACTTC
CDR3aa: CASSAGLAGTYEQYF
j_gene: TRBJ2-7
v_gene: TRBV12-3/TRBV12-4
len: 15
d_gene: TRBD2
abundance: many

CDR3nt: TGTGCCAGCAGTTTAACCGGGAGGCAAGAGACCCAGTACTTC
CDR3aa: CASSLTGRQETQYF
j_gene: TRBJ2-5
v_gene: TRBV28
len: 14
d_gene: TRBD2
abundance: many

CDR3nt: TGTGCCAGCAGCTCCACTAGCGGGACCTACGAGCAGTACTTC
CDR3aa: CASSSTSGTYEQYF
j_gene: TRBJ2-7
v_gene: TRBV7-2
len: 14
d_gene: TRBD2
abundance: many

CDR3nt: TGTGCCAGCAGCTTCCTGGGTAGCGGGAGTTTGGCCAAAAACATTCAGTACTTC
CDR3aa: CASSFLGSGSLAKNIQYF
j_gene: TRBJ2-4
v_gene: TRBV11-2
len: 18
d_gene: TRBD2
abundance: .

CDR3nt: TGCAGTGCAGGGGGCGCCGAGACTAACTATGGCTACACCTTC
CDR3aa: CSAGGAETNYGYTF
j_gene: TRBJ1-2
v_gene: TRBV20-1
len: 14
d_gene: TRBD1
abundance: many

CDR3nt: TGTGCCAGCAACCACGGGCTAGCGGGGGACAATGAGCAGTTCTTC
CDR3aa: CASNHGLAGDNEQFF
j_gene: TRBJ2-1
v_gene: TRBV6-5
len: 15
d_gene: TRBD2
abundance: many

CDR3nt: TGTGCCAGCAGCCTTCTAGATACGCAGTATTTT
CDR3aa: CASSLLDTQYF
j_gene: TRBJ2-3
v_gene: TRBV12-3/TRBV12-4
len: 11
d_gene: .
abundance: many

CDR3nt: TGCGCCAGCAGCCCCTTCGGGGACATTCAGTACTTC
CDR3aa: CASSPFGDIQYF
j_gene: TRBJ2-4
v_gene: TRBV5-1
len: 12
d_gene: .
abundance: many

CDR3nt: TGTGCCAGCATTGGGACTAGCGGCCCACAGACCGGGGAGCTGTTTTTT
CDR3aa: CASIGTSGPQTGELFF
j_gene: TRBJ2-2
v_gene: TRBV6-1
len: 16
d_gene: TRBD2
abundance: many

CDR3nt: TGCAGTGCTCTGGACTACTACGAGCAGTACTTC
CDR3aa: CSALDYYEQYF
j_gene: TRBJ2-7
v_gene: TRBV20-1
len: 11
d_gene: .
abundance: many

CDR3nt: TGTGCCATCAGTGCTCTTACAGACGGCCCACCCCTTTTGGATGAGCAGTTCTTC
CDR3aa: CAISALTDGPPLLDEQFF
j_gene: TRBJ2-1
v_gene: TRBV10-3
len: 18
d_gene: .
abundance: many

CDR3nt: TGTGCCAGCAGAGAACCGGGGGGAGCCTACAATGAGCAGTTCTTC
CDR3aa: CASREPGGAYNEQFF
j_gene: TRBJ2-1
v_gene: TRBV12-3/TRBV12-4
len: 15
d_gene: TRBD2
abundance: many

CDR3nt: TGTGCCAGCAGCCCCTTAGGAGGGATCGGCACTGAAGCTTTCTTT
CDR3aa: CASSPLGGIGTEAFF
j_gene: TRBJ1-1
v_gene: TRBV7-3
len: 15
d_gene: .
abundance: many

CDR3nt: TGTGCCAGCTCATTCGGACAGGGGGCCTACACTGAAGCTTTCTTT
CDR3aa: CASSFGQGAYTEAFF
j_gene: TRBJ1-1
v_gene: TRBV18
len: 15
d_gene: TRBD1
abundance: many

CDR3nt: TGCAGTGCTAGAAGCGGAGTAGCGGGGGGTCCCGGGGAGCTGTTTTTT
CDR3aa: CSARSGVAGGPGELFF
j_gene: TRBJ2-2
v_gene: TRBV20-1
len: 16
d_gene: TRBD2
abundance: many

CDR3nt: TGTGCCAGCAGTTTAGTGGGGGAGGCGGCCTACGAGCAGTACTTC
CDR3aa: CASSLVGEAAYEQYF
j_gene: TRBJ2-7
v_gene: TRBV12-3/TRBV12-4
len: 15
d_gene: .
abundance: many

CDR3nt: TGCGCCAGCAGCCATATTTTGGATACGCAGTATTTT
CDR3aa: CASSHILDTQYF
j_gene: TRBJ2-3
v_gene: TRBV4-1
len: 12
d_gene: .
abundance: many

CDR3nt: TGCAGCGTTGTGACAGGGAGGGACTATGGCTACACCTTC
CDR3aa: CSVVTGRDYGYTF
j_gene: TRBJ1-2
v_gene: TRBV29-1
len: 13
d_gene: TRBD1
abundance: .

CDR3nt: TGTGCCAGCAGCCAAGGCCTCGCGGGGGAGCTGTTTTTT
CDR3aa: CASSQGLAGELFF
j_gene: TRBJ2-2
v_gene: TRBV4-2
len: 13
d_gene: .
abundance: .

CDR3nt: TGCAGTGCTAGAGAGCGGCCAGGGGATGGTAGTTCACCCCTCCACTTT
CDR3aa: CSARERPGDGSSPLHF
j_gene: TRBJ1-6
v_gene: TRBV20-1
len: 16
d_gene: .
abundance: many

CDR3nt: TGTGCCAGCAGCACGGGACAGGGTCCAGATACGCAGTATTTT
CDR3aa: CASSTGQGPDTQYF
j_gene: TRBJ2-3
v_gene: TRBV11-3
len: 14
d_gene: TRBD1
abundance: .

CDR3nt: TGTGCCAGCAGCTTAGCAAGATTGAACACCGGGGAGCTGTTTTTT
CDR3aa: CASSLARLNTGELFF
j_gene: TRBJ2-2
v_gene: TRBV11-1
len: 15
d_gene: .
abundance: many

CDR3nt: TGTGCCAGCAGCCCTGGGTTAGTGTCCTGGGAGACCCAGTACTTC
CDR3aa: CASSPGLVSWETQYF
j_gene: TRBJ2-5
v_gene: TRBV6-5
len: 15
d_gene: .
abundance: many

CDR3nt: TGTGCCAGCAGCCTAACTAGCGGGAGAACAGATACGCAGTATTTT
CDR3aa: CASSLTSGRTDTQYF
j_gene: TRBJ2-3
v_gene: TRBV11-1
len: 15
d_gene: TRBD2
abundance: many

CDR3nt: TGTGCCAGCAGCAGGGTCACTGAAGCTTTCTTT
CDR3aa: CASSRVTEAFF
j_gene: TRBJ1-1
v_gene: TRBV12-3/TRBV12-4
len: 11
d_gene: .
abundance: many

CDR3nt: TGTGCCACCACCAAACTGACAGGGATGGTGACAGATACGCAGTATTTT
CDR3aa: CATTKLTGMVTDTQYF
j_gene: TRBJ2-3
v_gene: TRBV15
len: 16
d_gene: TRBD1
abundance: many

CDR3nt: TGTGCCAGCAGCTTGAGCAGGGGGAAAGAGACCCAGTACTTC
CDR3aa: CASSLSRGKETQYF
j_gene: TRBJ2-5
v_gene: TRBV7-9
len: 14
d_gene: TRBD1
abundance: many

CDR3nt: TGTGCCAGCAGCACGCTGGGGGGGCTCGGAAACATTCAGTACTTC
CDR3aa: CASSTLGGLGNIQYF
j_gene: TRBJ2-4
v_gene: TRBV7-9
len: 15
d_gene: .
abundance: many

CDR3nt: TGTGCCAGCAGCCAAGGGATACCGGGACAAGAGACCCAGTACTTC
CDR3aa: CASSQGIPGQETQYF
j_gene: TRBJ2-5
v_gene: TRBV4-2
len: 15
d_gene: .
abundance: .